This TCR beta chain derives from a study of neurological immune-mediated disorders. Study observations and caveats: Healthy controls had more TCR clonal expansion than multiple sclerosis, which showed the least, whereas HTLV-1-associated myelopathy showed the most.

The making of cDNA relied on 5'RACE with 10-nucleotide random UMIs. TCRdb reanalysed the 5' RACE reads using MiXCR and keeps one entry per CDR3 protein. The data show around 19,000 distinct CDR3 sequences, around 11% seen once. This clonotype showed up many times. Antigen unknown. This sequence originates from a woman aged 45-65 years in good health. Material for sequencing was CD8+ T cells from blood.

The DNA for the CDR3 is TGTGCCAGCGGTCTAGCGGGTTCTGCAGATACGCAGTATTTT. It encodes CASGLAGSADTQYF. The rearrangement uses TRBV27 and TRBJ2-3; 8 nucleotides match TRBD2. The CDR3 is 14 residues long. V was clipped by 8 bases and J by 4 bases; unmatched bases: 8. Germline V gene data show CDR1 as MNHEY and CDR2 as SMNVEV (reference sequence).